These T cell receptor beta chains were read from a single sample in a study of blood T cell repertoires in COVID-19. Profiling relied on immunoSEQ multiplex PCR, and the TCRdb table lists in-frame clones only, not all of them. The data hold 200,000 to 300,000 clones, with about 84% observed a single time. The sequencing sample was made of peripheral blood. Receptors originate from a man older than 75 with acute or convalescent COVID-19. Each CDR3 is given with its conserved first and last residue. A D gene is named only where the DNA matches it firmly. Only some rows state a clone size, as once, few, many or a class for expanded clones.

size: .
J: TRBJ1-4
D: .
V: TRBV3-1/TRBV3-2
CDR3: CASSPTFNEKLFF
DNA: TGTGCCAGCAGCCCTACCTTTAATGAAAAACTGTTTTTT

size: .
J: TRBJ1-3
D: .
V: TRBV3-1/TRBV3-2
CDR3: CASSPRALGNTIYF
DNA: TGTGCCAGCAGCCCCAGGGCTCTCGGAAACACCATATATTTT

size: .
J: TRBJ2-5
D: .
V: TRBV5-1
CDR3: CASSLAGVNQETQYF
DNA: TGCGCCAGCAGCTTAGCGGGCGTAAACCAAGAGACCCAGTACTTC

size: .
J: TRBJ2-7
D: .
V: TRBV7-2
CDR3: CASSFTGPPYEQYF
DNA: TGTGCCAGCAGCTTTACAGGGCCCCCCTACGAGCAGTACTTC

size: .
J: TRBJ2-2
D: .
V: TRBV18
CDR3: CASSPLRGQNTGELFF
DNA: TGTGCCAGCTCACCACTCAGGGGTCAGAACACCGGGGAGCTGTTTTTT

size: .
J: TRBJ2-2
D: TRBD1
V: TRBV19
CDR3: CASSSRQGLGTGELFF
DNA: TGTGCCAGTAGTTCACGACAGGGGCTGGGCACCGGGGAGCTGTTTTTT

size: once
J: TRBJ1-1
D: TRBD1
V: TRBV7-2
CDR3: CASSWTGTGDFTEAFF
DNA: TGTGCCAGCAGCTGGACCGGGACAGGGGATTTCACTGAAGCTTTCTTT

size: .
J: TRBJ2-2
D: .
V: TRBV3-1/TRBV3-2
CDR3: CASSQVDTGELFF
DNA: TGTGCCAGCAGCCAAGTCGACACCGGGGAGCTGTTTTTT

size: .
J: TRBJ2-3
D: .
V: TRBV5-4
CDR3: CASSPGPDSTSTDTQYF
DNA: TGTGCCAGCAGTCCAGGCCCGGACTCCACTAGCACAGATACGCAGTATTTT

size: .
J: TRBJ2-2
D: .
V: TRBV6-6
CDR3: CASSPPANTGELFF
DNA: TGTGCCAGCAGTCCCCCCGCGAACACCGGGGAGCTGTTTTTT

size: .
J: TRBJ2-4
D: .
V: TRBV6-5
CDR3: CASNQGGPGNIQYF
DNA: TGTGCCAGCAACCAGGGAGGTCCTGGAAACATTCAGTACTTC

size: .
J: TRBJ1-6
D: .
V: TRBV27
CDR3: CASKESRHSPLHF
DNA: TGTGCCAGCAAAGAAAGCAGGCATTCACCCCTCCACTTT

size: .
J: TRBJ2-3
D: .
V: TRBV2
CDR3: CASSASPGADTQYF
DNA: TGTGCCAGCAGTGCGTCCCCGGGAGCCGATACGCAGTATTTT

size: .
J: TRBJ1-4
D: .
V: TRBV15
CDR3: CATSSPGLINEKLFF
DNA: TGTGCCACCAGCAGCCCGGGACTGATTAATGAAAAACTGTTTTTT

size: .
J: TRBJ2-7
D: TRBD1
V: TRBV11-2
CDR3: CASSFTGTGMGHEQYF
DNA: TGTGCCAGCAGCTTTACCGGGACAGGGATGGGCCACGAGCAGTACTTC

size: once
J: TRBJ2-3
D: .
V: TRBV4-1
CDR3: CASSQDTGDSGTDTQYF
DNA: TGCGCCAGCAGCCAAGATACGGGAGATAGTGGCACAGATACGCAGTATTTT

size: .
J: TRBJ1-1
D: .
V: TRBV2
CDR3: CASSDVQVNTEAFF
DNA: TGTGCCAGCAGTGACGTCCAGGTGAACACTGAAGCTTTCTTT

size: .
J: TRBJ2-2
D: TRBD2
V: TRBV4-3
CDR3: CASSQDLGGGANTGELFF
DNA: TGCGCCAGCAGCCAAGATCTTGGCGGGGGGGCGAACACCGGGGAGCTGTTTTTT

size: .
J: TRBJ1-5
D: TRBD1
V: TRBV28
CDR3: CASSPDRGYGQPQHF
DNA: TGTGCCAGCAGTCCCGACAGGGGGTATGGGCAGCCCCAGCATTTT

size: .
J: TRBJ1-5
D: .
V: TRBV18
CDR3: CASSPSAGSNQPQHF
DNA: TGTGCCAGCTCACCGTCAGCAGGTAGCAATCAGCCCCAGCATTTT

size: .
J: TRBJ2-1
D: TRBD2
V: TRBV5-6
CDR3: CASSLVVTSGGREQFF
DNA: TGTGCCAGCAGCTTGGTGGTGACTAGCGGGGGGCGGGAGCAGTTCTTC

size: .
J: TRBJ1-2
D: .
V: TRBV11-2
CDR3: CASSLDLSGDRYGYTF
DNA: TGTGCCAGCAGCTTAGATCTGTCAGGGGATCGCTATGGCTACACCTTC

size: .
J: TRBJ1-4
D: TRBD1
V: TRBV11-2
CDR3: CASSLTGTGHEKLFF
DNA: TGTGCCAGCAGCTTAACCGGGACAGGGCATGAAAAACTGTTTTTT

size: .
J: TRBJ2-7
D: TRBD2
V: TRBV7-6
CDR3: CASSNSGLSYEQYF
DNA: TGTGCCAGCAGCAATAGCGGGCTAAGTTACGAGCAGTACTTC

size: .
J: TRBJ1-5
D: .
V: TRBV6-5
CDR3: CASSYVRYQPQHF
DNA: TGTGCCAGCAGTTACGTCAGGTATCAGCCCCAGCATTTT

size: .
J: TRBJ1-1
D: .
V: TRBV15
CDR3: CATTLRPGGGDTEAFF
DNA: TGTGCCACCACCCTACGACCAGGAGGAGGAGACACTGAAGCTTTCTTT

size: .
J: TRBJ1-2
D: .
V: TRBV19
CDR3: CASSMGVNSAGAIYGYTF
DNA: TGTGCCAGTAGTATGGGGGTCAACTCAGCGGGAGCGATCTATGGCTACACCTTC

size: .
J: TRBJ2-2
D: .
V: TRBV19
CDR3: CASSQTGNTGELFF
DNA: TGTGCCAGTAGCCAAACAGGGAACACCGGGGAGCTGTTTTTT

size: .
J: TRBJ1-1
D: .
V: TRBV4-1
CDR3: CASSQDPPSMNTEAFF
DNA: TGCGCCAGCAGCCAAGATCCTCCCTCTATGAACACTGAAGCTTTCTTT

size: .
J: TRBJ1-5
D: .
V: TRBV10-3
CDR3: CAISDRDTSNQPQHF
DNA: TGTGCCATCAGTGATCGGGACACTAGCAATCAGCCCCAGCATTTT

size: .
J: TRBJ2-3
D: .
V: TRBV11-1
CDR3: CASSPGAGQGDTQYF
DNA: TGTGCCAGCAGCCCAGGGGCAGGGCAAGGGGATACGCAGTATTTT

size: .
J: TRBJ2-7
D: .
V: TRBV6-1
CDR3: CASSEYGEGEQYF
DNA: TGTGCCAGCAGTGAGTACGGTGAGGGAGAGCAGTACTTC

size: few
J: TRBJ1-3
D: .
V: TRBV19
CDR3: CASSMEGVSGNTIYF
DNA: TGTGCCAGTAGTATGGAAGGGGTATCTGGAAACACCATATATTTT

size: .
J: TRBJ1-5
D: TRBD1
V: TRBV28
CDR3: CASRPQSGGIQPQHF
DNA: TGTGCCAGCCGTCCCCAATCAGGGGGGATTCAGCCCCAGCATTTT

size: .
J: TRBJ1-2
D: TRBD1
V: TRBV7-2
CDR3: CASSQRTGNDFGYTF
DNA: TGTGCCAGCAGCCAACGGACAGGGAATGATTTTGGCTACACCTTC

size: many
J: TRBJ2-1
D: .
V: TRBV19
CDR3: CASSIGARTPYNEQFF
DNA: TGTGCCAGTAGTATAGGGGCTAGGACACCGTACAATGAGCAGTTCTTC

size: .
J: TRBJ2-7
D: .
V: TRBV13
CDR3: CASSFLQGPYEQYF
DNA: TGTGCCAGCAGCTTCTTACAGGGTCCCTACGAGCAGTACTTC

size: .
J: TRBJ1-5
D: .
V: TRBV6-5
CDR3: CASRGGENNQPQHF
DNA: TGTGCCAGCAGGGGGGGGGAGAACAATCAGCCCCAGCATTTT

size: .
J: TRBJ2-5
D: .
V: TRBV10-3
CDR3: CAISVRGTETQYF
DNA: TGTGCCATCAGTGTCCGGGGGACGGAGACCCAGTACTTC

size: .
J: TRBJ1-1
D: TRBD1
V: TRBV19
CDR3: CASSMTGLSLKGTEAFF
DNA: TGTGCCAGTAGTATGACAGGGCTTAGCCTTAAAGGAACTGAAGCTTTCTTT

size: few
J: TRBJ1-4
D: .
V: TRBV28
CDR3: CASSSPLQGLNEKLFF
DNA: TGTGCCAGCAGTTCCCCCCTACAGGGTCTTAATGAAAAACTGTTTTTT

size: .
J: TRBJ1-5
D: .
V: TRBV7-2
CDR3: CASSSRWGEAGNQPQHF
DNA: TGTGCCAGCAGCTCCCGGTGGGGGGAAGCGGGCAATCAGCCCCAGCATTTT

size: .
J: TRBJ1-1
D: .
V: TRBV5-1
CDR3: CASSPVLPNTEAFF
DNA: TGCGCCAGTTCTCCGGTCCTCCCGAACACTGAAGCTTTCTTT

size: .
J: TRBJ2-1
D: TRBD2
V: TRBV10-1
CDR3: CASSSLGAGGVNEQFF
DNA: TGCGCCAGCAGCTCTTTGGGAGCGGGAGGGGTCAATGAGCAGTTCTTC

size: .
J: TRBJ1-5
D: TRBD1
V: TRBV3-1/TRBV3-2
CDR3: CASSQGTGGLGNQPQHF
DNA: TGTGCCAGCAGCCAGGGGACAGGGGGCTTGGGCAATCAGCCCCAGCATTTT

size: once
J: TRBJ2-7
D: .
V: TRBV6-5
CDR3: CASSYTAYEQYF
DNA: TGTGCCAGCAGTTACACAGCCTACGAGCAGTACTTC

size: .
J: TRBJ2-5
D: .
V: TRBV6-6
CDR3: CASSYFGGPGETQYF
DNA: TGTGCCAGCAGTTACTTCGGGGGACCAGGAGAGACCCAGTACTTC

size: .
J: TRBJ2-7
D: .
V: TRBV19
CDR3: CASSSIALTGSEQYF
DNA: TGTGCCAGTAGCAGCATCGCCCTTACAGGGAGCGAGCAGTACTTC

size: .
J: TRBJ1-2
D: .
V: TRBV5-8
CDR3: CASSSGGLTYGYTF
DNA: TGTGCCAGCAGCTCCGGAGGACTGACCTATGGCTACACCTTC

size: once
J: TRBJ2-2
D: .
V: TRBV10-1
CDR3: CASSDRDKPIPNTGELFF
DNA: TGCGCCAGCAGTGACCGGGACAAACCTATCCCAAACACCGGGGAGCTGTTTTTT

size: .
J: TRBJ1-4
D: .
V: TRBV5-1
CDR3: CASSLTGNEKLFF
DNA: TGCGCCAGCAGTCTCACGGGGAATGAAAAACTGTTTTTT

size: once
J: TRBJ2-5
D: TRBD1
V: TRBV5-1
CDR3: CASSLAGGASETQYF
DNA: TGCGCCAGCAGCTTGGCAGGGGGCGCATCGGAGACCCAGTACTTC

size: .
J: TRBJ2-2
D: .
V: TRBV11-2
CDR3: CASSLRGTNTGELFF
DNA: TGTGCCAGCAGCTTAAGGGGAACCAACACCGGGGAGCTGTTTTTT

size: .
J: TRBJ1-1
D: .
V: TRBV2
CDR3: CATTGRGNTEAFF
DNA: TGTGCCACCACCGGCAGGGGCAACACTGAAGCTTTCTTT

size: .
J: TRBJ1-1
D: .
V: TRBV7-8
CDR3: CASSLYLTVNTEAFF
DNA: TGTGCCAGCAGCTTATATTTAACAGTGAACACTGAAGCTTTCTTT

size: .
J: TRBJ1-1
D: TRBD1
V: TRBV4-3
CDR3: CASSQTTGVGTEAFF
DNA: TGCGCCAGCAGCCAAACAACAGGGGTGGGAACTGAAGCTTTCTTT

size: .
J: TRBJ1-2
D: TRBD1
V: TRBV6-6
CDR3: CASSYSSQGAYGYTF
DNA: TGTGCCAGCAGTTACTCTTCACAGGGGGCCTATGGCTACACCTTC

size: once
J: TRBJ2-3
D: TRBD2
V: TRBV2
CDR3: CASSTLAGADTQYF
DNA: TGTGCCAGCAGCACTCTAGCGGGAGCAGATACGCAGTATTTT

size: .
J: TRBJ2-5
D: TRBD2
V: TRBV28
CDR3: CASSSPSGATQETQYF
DNA: TGTGCCAGCAGTTCCCCTAGCGGAGCGACTCAAGAGACCCAGTACTTC

size: .
J: TRBJ1-1
D: .
V: TRBV5-6
CDR3: CASSSAGVNTEAFF
DNA: TGTGCCAGCAGCTCGGCGGGAGTAAACACTGAAGCTTTCTTT